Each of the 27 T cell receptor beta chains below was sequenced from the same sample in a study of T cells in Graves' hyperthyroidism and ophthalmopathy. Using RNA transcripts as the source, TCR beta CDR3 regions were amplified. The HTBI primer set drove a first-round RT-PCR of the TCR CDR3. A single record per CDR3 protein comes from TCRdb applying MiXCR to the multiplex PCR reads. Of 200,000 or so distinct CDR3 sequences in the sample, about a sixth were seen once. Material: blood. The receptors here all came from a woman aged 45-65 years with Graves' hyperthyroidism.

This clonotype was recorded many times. Written as DNA, the CDR3 is TGTGCCTGTCGACCCTCCACAGATACGCAGTATTTT. Translated: CACRPSTDTQYF. This chain links TRBV30 with TRBJ2-3; D is uncertain. The germline V gene encodes CDR1 GTSNPN and CDR2 SVGIG (reference sequence). The V and J ends lost 6 bases and 2 bases respectively, with 9 bases between them. This CDR3 has 12 amino acids.

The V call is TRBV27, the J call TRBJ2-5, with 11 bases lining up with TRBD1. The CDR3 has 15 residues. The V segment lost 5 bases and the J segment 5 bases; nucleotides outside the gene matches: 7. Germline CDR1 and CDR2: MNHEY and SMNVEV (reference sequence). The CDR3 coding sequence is TGTGCCAGCAGTCCCGCGGGACAGGGGGTCGAGACCCAGTACTTC. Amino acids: CASSPAGQGVETQYF.

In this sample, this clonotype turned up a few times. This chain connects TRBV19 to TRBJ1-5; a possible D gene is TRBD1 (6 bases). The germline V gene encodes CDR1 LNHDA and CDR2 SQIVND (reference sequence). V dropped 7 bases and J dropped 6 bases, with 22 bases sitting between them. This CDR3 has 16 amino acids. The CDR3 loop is CASIPNSRGEGQPQHF. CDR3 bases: TGTGCCAGTATTCCTAATTCTAGGGGGGAAGGTCAGCCCCAGCATTTT.

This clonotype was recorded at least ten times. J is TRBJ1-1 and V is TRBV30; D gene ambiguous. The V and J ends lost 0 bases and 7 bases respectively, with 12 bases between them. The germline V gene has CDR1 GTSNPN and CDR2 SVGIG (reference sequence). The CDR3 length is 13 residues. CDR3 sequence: CAWSVDQIGEAFF. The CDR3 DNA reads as TGTGCCTGGAGTGTTGACCAAATAGGTGAAGCTTTCTTT.

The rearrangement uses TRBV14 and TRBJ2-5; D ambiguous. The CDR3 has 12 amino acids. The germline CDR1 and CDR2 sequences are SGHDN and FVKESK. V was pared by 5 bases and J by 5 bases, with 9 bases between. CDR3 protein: CASSGLDETQYF. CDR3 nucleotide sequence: TGTGCCAGCAGCGGCCTCGATGAGACCCAGTACTTC.

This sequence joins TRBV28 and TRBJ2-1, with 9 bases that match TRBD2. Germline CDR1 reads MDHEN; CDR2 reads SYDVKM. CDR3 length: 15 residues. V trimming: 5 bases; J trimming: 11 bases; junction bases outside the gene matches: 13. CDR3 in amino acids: CASSRKAGGGHQQFF. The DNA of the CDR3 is TGTGCCAGCAGTCGGAAAGCGGGAGGAGGCCACCAGCAGTTCTTC.

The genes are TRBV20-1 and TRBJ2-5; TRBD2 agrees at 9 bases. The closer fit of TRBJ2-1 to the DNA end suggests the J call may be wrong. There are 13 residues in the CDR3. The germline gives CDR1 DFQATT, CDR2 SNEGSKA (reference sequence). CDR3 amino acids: CSAVASGIETQFF. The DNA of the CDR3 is TGCAGTGCTGTAGCTAGCGGGATAGAGACCCAGTTCTTC.

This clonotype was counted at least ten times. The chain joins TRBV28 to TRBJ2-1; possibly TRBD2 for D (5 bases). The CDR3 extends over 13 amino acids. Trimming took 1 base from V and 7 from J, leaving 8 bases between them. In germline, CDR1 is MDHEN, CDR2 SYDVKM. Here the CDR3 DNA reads TGTGCCAGCAGTTTATTGGGGAGTAATGAGCAGTTCTTC. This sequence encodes CASSLLGSNEQFF.

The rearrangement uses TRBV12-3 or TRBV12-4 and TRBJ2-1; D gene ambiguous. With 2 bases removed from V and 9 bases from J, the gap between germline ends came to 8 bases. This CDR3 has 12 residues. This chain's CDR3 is CASSLLGFEQFF. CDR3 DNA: TGTGCCAGCAGTTTACTCGGCTTTGAGCAGTTCTTC.

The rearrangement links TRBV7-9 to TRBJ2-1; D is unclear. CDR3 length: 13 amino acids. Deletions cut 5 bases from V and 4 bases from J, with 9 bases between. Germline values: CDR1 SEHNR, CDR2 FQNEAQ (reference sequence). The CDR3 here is CASSPPGYNEQFF. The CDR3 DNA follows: TGTGCCAGCAGCCCCCCAGGATACAATGAGCAGTTCTTC.

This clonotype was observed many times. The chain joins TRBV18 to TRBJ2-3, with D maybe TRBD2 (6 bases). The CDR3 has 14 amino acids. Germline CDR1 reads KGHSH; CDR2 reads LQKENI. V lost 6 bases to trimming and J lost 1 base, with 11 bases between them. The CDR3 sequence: CASSFGSGTDTQYF. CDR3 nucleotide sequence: TGTGCCAGCTCTTTCGGGAGTGGCACAGATACGCAGTATTTT.

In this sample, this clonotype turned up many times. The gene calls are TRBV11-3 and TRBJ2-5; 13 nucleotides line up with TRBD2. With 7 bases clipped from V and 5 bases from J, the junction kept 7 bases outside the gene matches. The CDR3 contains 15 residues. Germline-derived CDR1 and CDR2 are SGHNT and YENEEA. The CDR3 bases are TGTGCCAGCAAAACTAGCGGGAGGGCCTGGGAGACCCAGTACTTC. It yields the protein CASKTSGRAWETQYF.

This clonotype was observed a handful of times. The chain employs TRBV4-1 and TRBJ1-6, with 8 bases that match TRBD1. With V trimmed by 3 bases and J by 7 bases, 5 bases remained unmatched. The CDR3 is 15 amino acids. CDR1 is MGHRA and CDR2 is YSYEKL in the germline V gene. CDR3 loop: CASSQPRDRNSPLHF. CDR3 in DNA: TGCGCCAGCAGCCAGCCGCGGGACAGGAATTCACCCCTCCACTTT.

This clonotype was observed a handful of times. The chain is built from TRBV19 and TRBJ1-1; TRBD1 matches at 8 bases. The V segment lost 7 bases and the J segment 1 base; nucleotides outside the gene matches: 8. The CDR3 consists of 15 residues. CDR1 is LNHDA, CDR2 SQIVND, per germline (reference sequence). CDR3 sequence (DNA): TGTGCCAGTAAAGCGGACAGGGTGGGGAACACTGAAGCTTTCTTT. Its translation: CASKADRVGNTEAFF.

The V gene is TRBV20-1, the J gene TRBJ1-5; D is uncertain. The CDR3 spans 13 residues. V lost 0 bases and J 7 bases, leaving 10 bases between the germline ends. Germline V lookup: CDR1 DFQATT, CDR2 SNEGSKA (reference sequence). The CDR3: CSAREEGRQPQHF. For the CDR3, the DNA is TGCAGTGCTAGAGAAGAGGGTAGGCAGCCCCAGCATTTT.

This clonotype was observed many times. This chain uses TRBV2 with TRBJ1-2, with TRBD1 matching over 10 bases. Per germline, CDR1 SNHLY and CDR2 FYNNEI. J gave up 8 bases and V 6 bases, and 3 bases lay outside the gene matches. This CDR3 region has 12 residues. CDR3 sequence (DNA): TGTGCCAGCAGGGACAGGGGGGAAGGCTACACCTTC. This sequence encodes CASRDRGEGYTF.

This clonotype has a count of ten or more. CDR3 protein: CASSSPTTDTQYF. CDR3 coding DNA: TGTGCCAGCAGCTCTCCTACCACAGATACGCAGTATTTT. V and J are TRBV5-5 and TRBJ2-3; D is unresolved. CDR1 is SGHKS and CDR2 is YYEKEE in the germline V gene (reference sequence). CDR3 length equals 13 residues. The V gene lost 3 bases and the J gene lost 2 bases, with 7 bases spanning the gap.

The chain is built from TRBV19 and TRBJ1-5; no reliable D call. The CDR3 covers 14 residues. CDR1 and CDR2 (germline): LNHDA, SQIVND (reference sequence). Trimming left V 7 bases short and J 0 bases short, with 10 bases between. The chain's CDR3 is CASTDHYSNQPQHF. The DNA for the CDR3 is TGTGCCAGTACCGATCATTATAGCAATCAGCCCCAGCATTTT.

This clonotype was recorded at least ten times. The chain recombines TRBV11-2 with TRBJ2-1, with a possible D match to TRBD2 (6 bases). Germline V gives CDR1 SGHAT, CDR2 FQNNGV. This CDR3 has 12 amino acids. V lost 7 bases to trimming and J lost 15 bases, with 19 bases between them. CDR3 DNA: TGTGCCAGCAACTCAAACGGCGGGGTACTGTTCTTC. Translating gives CASNSNGGVLFF.

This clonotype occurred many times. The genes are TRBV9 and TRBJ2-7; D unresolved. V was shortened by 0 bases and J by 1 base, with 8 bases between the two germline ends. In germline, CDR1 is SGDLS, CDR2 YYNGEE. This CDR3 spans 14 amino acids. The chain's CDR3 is CASSVVGSSYEQYF. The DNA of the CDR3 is TGTGCCAGCAGCGTAGTGGGCAGTTCCTACGAGCAGTACTTC. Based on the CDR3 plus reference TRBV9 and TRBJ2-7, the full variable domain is DSGVTQTPKHLITATGQRVTLRCSPRSGDLSVYWYQQSLDQGLQFLIQYYNGEERAKGNILERFSAQQFPDLHSELNLSSLELGDSALYFCASSVVGSSYEQYFGPGTRLTVT.

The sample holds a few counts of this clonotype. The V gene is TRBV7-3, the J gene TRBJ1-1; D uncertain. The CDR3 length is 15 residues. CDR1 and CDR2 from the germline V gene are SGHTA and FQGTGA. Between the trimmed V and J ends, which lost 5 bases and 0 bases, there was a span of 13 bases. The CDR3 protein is CASSPAGGVNTEAFF. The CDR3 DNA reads TGTGCCAGCAGCCCGGCGGGTGGGGTGAACACTGAAGCTTTCTTT.

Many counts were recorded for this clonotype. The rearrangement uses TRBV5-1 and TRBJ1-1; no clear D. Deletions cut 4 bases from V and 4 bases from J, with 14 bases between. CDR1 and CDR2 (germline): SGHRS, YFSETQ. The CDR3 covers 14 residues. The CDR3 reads CASSPDGVGTEAFF. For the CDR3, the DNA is TGCGCCAGCAGCCCGGACGGGGTGGGCACTGAAGCTTTCTTT. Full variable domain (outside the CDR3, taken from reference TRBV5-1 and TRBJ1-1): KAGVTQTPRYLIKTRGQQVTLSCSPISGHRSVSWYQQTPGQGLQFLFEYFSETQRNKGNFPGRFSGRQFSNSRSEMNVSTLELGDSALYLCASSPDGVGTEAFFGQGTRLTVV.

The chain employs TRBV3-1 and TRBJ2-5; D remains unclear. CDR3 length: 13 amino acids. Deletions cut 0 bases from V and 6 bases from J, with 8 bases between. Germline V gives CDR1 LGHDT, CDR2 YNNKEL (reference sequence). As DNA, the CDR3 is TGTGCCAGCAGCCAAGATAGGGCGCAGACCCAGTACTTC. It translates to CASSQDRAQTQYF.

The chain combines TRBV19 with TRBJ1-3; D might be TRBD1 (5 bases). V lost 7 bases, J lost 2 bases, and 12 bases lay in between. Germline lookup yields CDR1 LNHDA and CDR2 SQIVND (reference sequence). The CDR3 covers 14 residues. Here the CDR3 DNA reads TGTGCCAGTACCCCGGGAGGGGCTGGAAACACCATATATTTT. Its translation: CASTPGGAGNTIYF.

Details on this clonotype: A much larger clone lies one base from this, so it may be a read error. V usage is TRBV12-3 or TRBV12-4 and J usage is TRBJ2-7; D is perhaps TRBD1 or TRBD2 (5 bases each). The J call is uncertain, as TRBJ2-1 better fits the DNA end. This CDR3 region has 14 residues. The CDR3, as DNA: TGTGCCAGCAGTTTAGCAGGGGAGACCTACGAGCAGTTCTTC. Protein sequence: CASSLAGETYEQFF.

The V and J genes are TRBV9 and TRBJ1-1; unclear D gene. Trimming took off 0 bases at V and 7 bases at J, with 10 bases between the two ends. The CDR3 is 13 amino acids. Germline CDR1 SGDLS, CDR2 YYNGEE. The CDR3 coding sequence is TGTGCCAGCAGCGTAGCTACCGGGAGTGAAGCTTTCTTT. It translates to CASSVATGSEAFF.

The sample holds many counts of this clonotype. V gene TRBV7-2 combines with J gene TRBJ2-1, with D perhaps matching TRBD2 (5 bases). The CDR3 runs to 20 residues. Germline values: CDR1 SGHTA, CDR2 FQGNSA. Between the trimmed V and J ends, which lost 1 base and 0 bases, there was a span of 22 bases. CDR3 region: CASSLVGLALTLSSYNEQFF. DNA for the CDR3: TGTGCCAGCAGCTTAGTCGGGCTAGCTCTTACACTTAGCTCCTACAATGAGCAGTTCTTC. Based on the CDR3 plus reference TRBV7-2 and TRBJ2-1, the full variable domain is GAGVSQSPSNKVTEKGKDVELRCDPISGHTALYWYRQSLGQGLEFLIYFQGNSAPDKSGLPSDRFSAERTGGSVSTLTIQRTQQEDSAVYLCASSLVGLALTLSSYNEQFFGPGTRLTVL.